These 4 T cell receptor beta chains were sequenced from one sample in a study of blood T cell repertoires in COVID-19. Repertoires were generated with immunoSEQ multiplex PCR, while TCRdb's copy carries only in-frame clones and drops some. The table shows 250,000 to 300,000 clones, with approximately 88% occurring only once. Sample: PBMCs or T cells enriched from blood (not recorded which). The receptors here all came from a woman aged 40-49 years who had recovered from COVID-19.

The CDR3 here is CASRGQDYNEQFF. CDR3 DNA sequence: TGTGCCAGCAGAGGACAGGACTACAATGAGCAGTTCTTC. The chain links TRBV12-3 or TRBV12-4 to TRBJ2-1, with TRBD1 matching over 7 bases. The CDR3 loop spans 13 amino acids. V was clipped by 6 bases and J by 3 bases; unmatched bases: 2.

This clone was seen repeatedly, ten times or more. This rearrangement joins TRBV30 to TRBJ1-1, with D unresolved. The length of the CDR3 is 13 residues. Trimming removed 1 base from V and 1 base from J, with 7 bases in between. From germline, CDR1 is GTSNPN and CDR2 SVGIG (reference sequence). CDR3: CAWSGLENTEAFF. The CDR3 coding sequence is TGTGCCTGGAGTGGGCTCGAGAACACTGAAGCTTTCTTT.

The CDR3 sequence is CASSRDILGTEAFF. CDR3 DNA sequence: TGTGCCAGCAGTCGGGACATCCTGGGGACTGAAGCTTTCTTT. The chain carries TRBV6-5 and TRBJ1-1, with a weak D call TRBD1 (6 bases). The CDR3 spans 14 residues. CDR1 MNHEY and CDR2 SVGAGI come from the germline V gene. V gave up 5 bases and J gave up 5 bases, with 15 bases separating them.

The chain combines TRBV7-2 with TRBJ2-7; 8 bases are shared with TRBD2. J lost 4 bases, V lost 1 base, and 3 bases had no gene match. The length of the CDR3 is 14 residues. Germline CDR1 SGHTA, CDR2 FQGNSA. The CDR3 region has the DNA TGTGCCAGCAGCTTAGGGGCGGGAGGTTACGAGCAGTACTTC. Translation: CASSLGAGGYEQYF.